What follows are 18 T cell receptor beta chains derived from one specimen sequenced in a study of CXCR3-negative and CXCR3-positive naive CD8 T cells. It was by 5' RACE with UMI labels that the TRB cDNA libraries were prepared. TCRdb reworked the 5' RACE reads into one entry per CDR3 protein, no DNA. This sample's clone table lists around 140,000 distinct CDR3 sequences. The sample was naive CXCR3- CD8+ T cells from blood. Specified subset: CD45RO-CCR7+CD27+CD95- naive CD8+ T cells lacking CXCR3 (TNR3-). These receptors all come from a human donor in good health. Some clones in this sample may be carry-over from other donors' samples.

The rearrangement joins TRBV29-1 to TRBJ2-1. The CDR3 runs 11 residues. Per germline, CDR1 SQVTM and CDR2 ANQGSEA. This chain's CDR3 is CSVVDYNEQFF.

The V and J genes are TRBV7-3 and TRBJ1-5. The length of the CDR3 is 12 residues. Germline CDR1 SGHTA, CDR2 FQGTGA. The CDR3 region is CASSSFRSAQHF.

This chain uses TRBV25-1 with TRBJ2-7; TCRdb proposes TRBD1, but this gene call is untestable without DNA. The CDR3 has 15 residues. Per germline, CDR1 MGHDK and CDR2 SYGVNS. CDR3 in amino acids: CASSETRGYSYEQYF.

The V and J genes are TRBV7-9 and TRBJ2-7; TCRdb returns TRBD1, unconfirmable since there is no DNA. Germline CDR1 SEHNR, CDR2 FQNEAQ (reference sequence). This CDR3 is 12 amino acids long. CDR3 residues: CAILMGGLEQYF.

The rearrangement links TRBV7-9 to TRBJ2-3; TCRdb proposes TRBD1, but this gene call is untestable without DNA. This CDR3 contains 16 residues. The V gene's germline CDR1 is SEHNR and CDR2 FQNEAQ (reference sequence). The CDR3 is CASGLTKDNPTDTQYF.

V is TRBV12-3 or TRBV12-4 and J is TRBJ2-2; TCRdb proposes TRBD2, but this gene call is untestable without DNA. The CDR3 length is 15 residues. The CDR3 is CASSDSSGITGELFF.

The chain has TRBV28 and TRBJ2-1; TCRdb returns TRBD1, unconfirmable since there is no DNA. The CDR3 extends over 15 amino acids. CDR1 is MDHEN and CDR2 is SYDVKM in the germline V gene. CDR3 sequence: CASTDDRGPYNEQFF.

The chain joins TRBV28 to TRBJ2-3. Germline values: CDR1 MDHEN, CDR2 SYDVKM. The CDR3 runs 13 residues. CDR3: CASSLFEGDTQYF.

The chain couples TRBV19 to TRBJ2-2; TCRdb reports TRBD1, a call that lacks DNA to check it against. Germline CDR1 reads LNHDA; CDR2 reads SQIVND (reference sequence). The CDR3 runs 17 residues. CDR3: CASSPPGGDPNTGELFF. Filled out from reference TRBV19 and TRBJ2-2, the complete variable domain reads DGGITQSPKYLFRKEGQNVTLSCEQNLNHDAMYWYRQDPGQGLRLIYYSQIVNDFQKGDIAEGYSVSREKKESFPLTVTSAQKNPTAFYLCASSPPGGDPNTGELFFGEGSRLTVL.

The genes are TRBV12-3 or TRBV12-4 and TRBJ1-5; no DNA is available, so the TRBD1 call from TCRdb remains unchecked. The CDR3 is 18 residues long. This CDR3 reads CASANSKWSGISNQPQHF.

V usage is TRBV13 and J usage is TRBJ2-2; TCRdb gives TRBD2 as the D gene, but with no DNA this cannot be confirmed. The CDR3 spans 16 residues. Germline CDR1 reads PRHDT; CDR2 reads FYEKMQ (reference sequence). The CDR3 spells CASSLGRASWTGELFF.

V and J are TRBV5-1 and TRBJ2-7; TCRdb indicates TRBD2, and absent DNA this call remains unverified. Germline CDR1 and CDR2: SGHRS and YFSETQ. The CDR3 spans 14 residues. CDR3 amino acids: CASSQWTSDYEQYF.

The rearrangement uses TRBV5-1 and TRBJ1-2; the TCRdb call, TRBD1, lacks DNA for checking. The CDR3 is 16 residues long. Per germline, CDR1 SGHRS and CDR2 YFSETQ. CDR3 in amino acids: CASSLEPGGANSGYTF.

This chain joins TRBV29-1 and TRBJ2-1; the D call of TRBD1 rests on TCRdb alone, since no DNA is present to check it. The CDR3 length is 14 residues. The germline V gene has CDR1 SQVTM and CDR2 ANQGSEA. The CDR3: CSVEVAKGGNEQFF.

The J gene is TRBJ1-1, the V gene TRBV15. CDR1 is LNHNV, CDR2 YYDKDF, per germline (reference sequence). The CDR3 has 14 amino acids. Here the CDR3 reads CATSQRGPRHEAFF.

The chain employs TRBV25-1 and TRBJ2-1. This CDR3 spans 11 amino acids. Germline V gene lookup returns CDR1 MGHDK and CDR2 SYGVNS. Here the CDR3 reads CASSFGDEQFF.

CDR3 sequence reads: CASSYTGTGPEQYF. The gene calls are TRBV6-5 and TRBJ2-7; the TCRdb call, TRBD2, lacks DNA for checking. Germline CDR1 MNHEY, CDR2 SVGAGI. The CDR3 has 14 residues.

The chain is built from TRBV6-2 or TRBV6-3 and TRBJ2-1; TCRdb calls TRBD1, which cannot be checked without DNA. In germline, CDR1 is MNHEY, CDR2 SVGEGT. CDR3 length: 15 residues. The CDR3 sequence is CASSTGGRSYNEQFF.